This TCR beta chain was documented in a study of shared clonotypes between healthy human individuals. All of the donors resided in Nashville, Tennessee, and each was a Caucasian adult. Sequencing was performed with immunoSEQ multiplex PCR; in TCRdb, only in-frame clones are kept and a portion is missing. The sample has over a million clones, roughly 96% seen once. As regards this clone: Its antigen is currently unknown.

Germline CDR1 is GTSNPN and CDR2 is SVGIG (reference sequence). The CDR3 runs 13 residues. The V end lost 2 bases, the J end lost 7 bases, and 13 bases lay between the germline ends. Findings of the study overall: It was anticipated that sequencing depth would influence how many clonotypes donors shared. Across subsets, estimated richness was generally greater for naive than for memory populations.

This TCR derives from a man aged 30-40 years in good health. The specimen sequenced was naive CD4+ T cells sorted from blood. Subset given: CD45RA+ positively selected. The rearrangement joins TRBV30 to TRBJ2-3; unclear D gene. CDR3 coding DNA: TGTGCCTGGAGTATCCACCTAGTTCATACGCAGTATTTT. It specifies CAWSIHLVHTQYF.